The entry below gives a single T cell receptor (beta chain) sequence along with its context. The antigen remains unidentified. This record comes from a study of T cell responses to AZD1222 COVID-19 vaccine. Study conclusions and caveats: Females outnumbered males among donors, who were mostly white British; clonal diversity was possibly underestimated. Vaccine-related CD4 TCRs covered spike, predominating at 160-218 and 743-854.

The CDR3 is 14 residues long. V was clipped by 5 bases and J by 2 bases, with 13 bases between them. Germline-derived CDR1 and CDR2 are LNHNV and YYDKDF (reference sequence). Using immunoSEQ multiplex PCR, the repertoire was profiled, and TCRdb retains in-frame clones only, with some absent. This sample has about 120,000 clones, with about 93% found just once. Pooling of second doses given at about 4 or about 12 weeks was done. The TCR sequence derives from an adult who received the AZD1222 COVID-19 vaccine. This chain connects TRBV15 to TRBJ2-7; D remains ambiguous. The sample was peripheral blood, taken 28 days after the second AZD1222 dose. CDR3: CATSGRATPYEQYF. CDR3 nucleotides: TGTGCCACCAGCGGCCGGGCCACCCCCTACGAGCAGTACTTC.